Listed below are T cell receptor beta chains from one sample, sequenced in a study of beta chain features in type 1 diabetes. The data were produced by immunoSEQ multiplex PCR, yet TCRdb's version contains in-frame clones alone and is incomplete. The sample includes 150,000 or so clones, nearly 9.5% seen only once; the top ten take roughly 0.7%. The sequenced sample consisted of central memory CD4+ T cells from blood. Source of these receptors: a man aged 18 to 29 in good health. Each CDR3 is given with its conserved first and last residue. D genes are given only for firm matches. Only some rows state a clone size, as once, few, many or a class for expanded clones.

J: TRBJ2-1
size: few
D: NA
V: TRBV16
CDR3: CASSQSTGSSYNEQFF
DNA: TGTGCCAGCAGCCAATCGACGGGTAGCTCCTACAATGAGCAGTTCTTC

J: TRBJ2-5
size: NA
D: NA
V: TRBV7-2
CDR3: CASSLFAQGQETQYF
DNA: TGTGCCAGCAGCTTATTTGCGCAGGGGCAAGAGACCCAGTACTTC

J: TRBJ2-2
size: NA
D: NA
V: TRBV28
CDR3: CASSLGQITGELFF
DNA: TGTGCCAGCAGTTTAGGCCAGATCACCGGGGAGCTGTTTTTT

J: TRBJ2-7
size: many
D: TRBD2
V: TRBV30
CDR3: CAWKAGGYEQYF
DNA: TGTGCCTGGAAAGCGGGGGGCTACGAGCAGTACTTC

J: TRBJ1-4
size: NA
D: TRBD1
V: TRBV15
CDR3: CATSRADRAGDEKLFF
DNA: TGTGCCACCAGCAGAGCCGACAGGGCCGGGGATGAAAAACTGTTTTTT

J: TRBJ2-5
size: few
D: NA
V: TRBV7-6
CDR3: CASSAGLQGETQYF
DNA: TGTGCCAGCAGCGCGGGACTGCAGGGAGAGACCCAGTACTTC

J: TRBJ2-1
size: few
D: NA
V: TRBV18
CDR3: CASSPSRELNEQFF
DNA: TGTGCCAGCTCGCCATCCAGGGAACTCAATGAGCAGTTCTTC

J: TRBJ2-7
size: few
D: NA
V: TRBV11-2
CDR3: CASSLDRGGQYF
DNA: TGTGCCAGCAGCTTAGATCGGGGTGGGCAGTACTTC

J: TRBJ2-2
size: NA
D: TRBD2
V: TRBV19
CDR3: CASSSVLAGHGELFF
DNA: TGTGCCAGTAGTTCTGTTTTAGCGGGCCACGGGGAGCTGTTTTTT

J: TRBJ1-3
size: many
D: NA
V: TRBV4-2
CDR3: CASSPGTGNTIYF
DNA: TGTGCCAGCAGTCCCGGGACAGGAAACACCATATATTTT

J: TRBJ2-1
size: NA
D: TRBD2
V: TRBV27
CDR3: CASSLVSSGGASEQFF
DNA: TGTGCCAGCAGTTTAGTGTCTAGCGGGGGGGCCAGTGAGCAGTTCTTC

J: TRBJ1-2
size: NA
D: TRBD1
V: TRBV7-6
CDR3: CASSQLGQWNGYTF
DNA: TGTGCCAGCAGCCAGCTGGGACAGTGGAATGGCTACACCTTC

J: TRBJ2-5
size: few
D: NA
V: TRBV2
CDR3: CASSFGRETQYF
DNA: TGTGCCAGCAGTTTCGGCAGGGAGACCCAGTACTTC

J: TRBJ2-1
size: NA
D: TRBD2
V: TRBV10-3
CDR3: CAISESSGAPYNEQFF
DNA: TGTGCCATCAGTGAGTCGAGCGGGGCGCCCTACAATGAGCAGTTCTTC

J: TRBJ2-3
size: NA
D: NA
V: TRBV16
CDR3: CASNLGGDPTDTQYF
DNA: TGTGCCAGCAACTTAGGGGGGGATCCAACAGATACGCAGTATTTT

J: TRBJ2-5
size: many
D: NA
V: TRBV28
CDR3: CASSFPSAQETQYF
DNA: TGTGCCAGCAGTTTCCCTAGCGCCCAAGAGACCCAGTACTTC

J: TRBJ2-2
size: NA
D: TRBD1
V: TRBV6-5
CDR3: CASRRQGDTGELFF
DNA: TGTGCCAGCAGGCGACAGGGGGACACCGGGGAGCTGTTTTTT

J: TRBJ2-5
size: NA
D: TRBD1
V: TRBV6-5
CDR3: CASSYDGTVQETQYF
DNA: TGTGCCAGCAGTTACGATGGGACAGTCCAAGAGACCCAGTACTTC

J: TRBJ2-1
size: NA
D: TRBD2
V: TRBV4-3
CDR3: CASSQDLGRGGPFF
DNA: TGCGCCAGCAGCCAAGATCTAGGGCGGGGGGGCCCGTTCTTC

J: TRBJ2-1
size: few
D: TRBD2
V: TRBV15
CDR3: CATKASGGAEQFF
DNA: TGTGCCACCAAGGCTAGCGGGGGGGCTGAGCAGTTCTTC

J: TRBJ2-2
size: NA
D: NA
V: TRBV7-6
CDR3: CASSPRTANTGELFF
DNA: TGTGCCAGCAGCCCGAGGACAGCTAACACCGGGGAGCTGTTTTTT

J: TRBJ2-5
size: NA
D: TRBD2
V: TRBV9
CDR3: CASSVSVPGGGTYQETQYF
DNA: TGTGCCAGCAGCGTAAGTGTCCCCGGCGGGGGGACGTACCAAGAGACCCAGTACTTC

J: TRBJ2-7
size: NA
D: NA
V: TRBV19
CDR3: CASSISGGAYSYEQYF
DNA: TGTGCCAGTAGTATCTCTGGGGGGGCCTACTCCTACGAGCAGTACTTC

J: TRBJ2-5
size: few
D: NA
V: TRBV7-2
CDR3: CASSLTREETQYF
DNA: TGTGCCAGCAGCTTAACACGGGAAGAGACCCAGTACTTC

J: TRBJ2-7
size: many
D: NA
V: TRBV21-1
CDR3: CASSHQPGQGVHEQYF
DNA: TGTGCCAGCAGCCACCAACCGGGACAGGGAGTTCACGAGCAGTACTTC

J: TRBJ1-1
size: few
D: TRBD1
V: TRBV30
CDR3: CAWSLNRGTEAFF
DNA: TGTGCCTGGAGTCTAAACAGGGGCACTGAAGCTTTCTTT

J: TRBJ2-3
size: NA
D: NA
V: TRBV5-1
CDR3: CASSPGTGSPTDTQYF
DNA: TGCGCCAGCAGCCCCGGAACAGGGTCCCCCACAGATACGCAGTATTTT

J: TRBJ2-7
size: NA
D: TRBD1
V: TRBV5-1
CDR3: CASSPRTGASYEQYF
DNA: TGCGCCAGCAGCCCCCGGACAGGGGCCTCATACGAGCAGTACTTC

J: TRBJ2-1
size: few
D: TRBD1
V: TRBV9
CDR3: CASSVGDREKDEQFF
DNA: TGTGCCAGCAGCGTAGGGGACAGGGAGAAGGATGAGCAGTTCTTC

J: TRBJ2-5
size: few
D: NA
V: TRBV28
CDR3: CASSPQGFEKTQYF
DNA: TGTGCCAGCAGCCCACAGGGCTTTGAAAAGACCCAGTACTTC

J: TRBJ2-7
size: NA
D: NA
V: TRBV18
CDR3: CASSTQGTYEQYF
DNA: TGTGCCAGCTCAACTCAGGGGACCTACGAGCAGTACTTC

J: TRBJ2-6
size: few
D: TRBD1
V: TRBV5-6
CDR3: CASRKGQGSSGANVLTF
DNA: TGTGCCAGCAGAAAGGGACAGGGTAGCTCTGGGGCCAACGTCCTGACTTTC

J: TRBJ1-5
size: NA
D: TRBD1
V: TRBV5-4
CDR3: CASSLGGQSNQPQHF
DNA: TGTGCCAGCAGCTTGGGGGGACAGAGCAATCAGCCCCAGCATTTT

J: TRBJ2-7
size: few
D: TRBD2
V: TRBV5-4
CDR3: CASSVVFGTSGSYEQYF
DNA: TGTGCCAGCAGCGTGGTATTCGGGACTAGCGGATCCTACGAGCAGTACTTC

J: TRBJ2-5
size: NA
D: TRBD1
V: TRBV30
CDR3: CATRFRGRETQYF
DNA: TGTGCCACAAGATTCAGGGGGAGAGAGACCCAGTACTTC

J: TRBJ1-5
size: few
D: NA
V: TRBV27
CDR3: CASSLGAGPQPQHF
DNA: TGTGCCAGCAGTTTAGGGGCCGGTCCTCAGCCCCAGCATTTT

J: TRBJ2-5
size: few
D: TRBD2
V: TRBV7-2
CDR3: CASSRRLAGQETQYF
DNA: TGTGCCAGCAGCCGTAGACTAGCTGGGCAAGAGACCCAGTACTTC

J: TRBJ2-7
size: NA
D: NA
V: TRBV7-2
CDR3: CASSPWTERGTYEQYF
DNA: TGTGCCAGCAGCCCATGGACTGAAAGAGGGACCTACGAGCAGTACTTC

J: TRBJ1-6
size: NA
D: NA
V: TRBV18
CDR3: CASSPPERGNSPLHF
DNA: TGTGCCAGCTCACCACCGGAAAGGGGGAATTCACCCCTCCACTTT

J: TRBJ1-2
size: NA
D: TRBD1
V: TRBV6-5
CDR3: CASSYRGTGAYGYTF
DNA: TGTGCCAGCAGTTACCGAGGGACAGGGGCCTATGGCTACACCTTC

J: TRBJ1-6
size: few
D: TRBD1
V: TRBV7-8
CDR3: CASSQTDRDWNSPLHF
DNA: TGTGCCAGCAGCCAGACTGACAGGGATTGGAATTCACCCCTCCACTTT